The 15 T cell receptor beta chains reported below all come from one sample, sequenced in a study of beta chain features in type 1 diabetes. The whole isolated RNA underwent reverse transcription, so sequencing captured expressed TCRB transcripts. Generated by immunoSEQ multiplex PCR, the TCRdb table keeps only in-frame clones and is missing some. The sample lists about 140,000 clones; roughly 9.3% were seen once. The sequenced sample consisted of central memory CD4+ T cells from blood. The receptor set was obtained from a woman aged 40 to 49 in good health.

The genes are TRBV10-3 and TRBJ2-2; D is possibly TRBD1 (7 bases). V lost 8 bases, J lost 4 bases, and 23 bases lay in between. CDR1 is ENHRY, CDR2 SYGVKD, per germline. The CDR3 runs to 17 residues. The CDR3: CAIGGTELVGGTGELFF. The CDR3 DNA reads TGTGCCATCGGCGGGACAGAATTGGTTGGGGGCACCGGGGAGCTGTTTTTT.

J is TRBJ2-7 and V is TRBV4-1, with 9 bases matching TRBD1. With V trimmed by 4 bases and J by 3 bases, 7 bases remained unmatched. The CDR3 covers 15 residues. In germline, CDR1 is MGHRA, CDR2 YSYEKL. Here the CDR3 reads CASSLRTGEIYEQYF. The CDR3 DNA is TGCGCCAGCAGCCTAAGGACAGGGGAAATCTACGAGCAGTACTTC.

This clone was counted only a few times. The chain combines TRBV6-1 with TRBJ2-1; maybe TRBD2 (6 bases). CDR1 and CDR2 (germline): MNHNS, SASEGT. Trimming stripped 4 bases from V and 6 bases from J, with 16 bases between. The CDR3 has 15 residues. The CDR3 loop is CASSGGIAEGNEQFF. In nucleotides, the CDR3 is TGTGCCAGCAGTGGGGGGATAGCGGAGGGCAATGAGCAGTTCTTC.

This clone was observed a few times. J is TRBJ2-5 and V is TRBV7-2; 10 bases align to TRBD1. The CDR3 extends over 15 amino acids. The V segment lost 5 bases and the J segment 5 bases; nucleotides outside the gene matches: 8. CDR1 is SGHTA and CDR2 is FQGNSA in the germline V gene. In DNA, the CDR3 is TGTGCCAGCAGCCTGGACAGGGGGGTTGCGGAGACCCAGTACTTC. Its protein product is CASSLDRGVAETQYF. The full variable domain, rest sourced from reference TRBV7-2 and TRBJ2-5, is GAGVSQSPSNKVTEKGKDVELRCDPISGHTALYWYRQSLGQGLEFLIYFQGNSAPDKSGLPSDRFSAERTGGSVSTLTIQRTQQEDSAVYLCASSLDRGVAETQYFGPGTRLLVL.

The chain is built from TRBV6-6 and TRBJ2-3; the D gene is possibly TRBD2 (6 bases). Trimming pared 7 bases from V and 1 base from J, leaving 15 bases between. There are 15 residues in the CDR3. CDR1 MNHNY and CDR2 SVGAGI come from the germline V gene (reference sequence). CDR3 region: CASTGWGTGTDTQYF. The CDR3 coding sequence is TGTGCCAGCACCGGATGGGGGACTGGCACAGATACGCAGTATTTT.

This clone was recorded a few times. The chain has TRBV15 and TRBJ1-6, with TRBD1 as a possible D gene (6 bases). V was trimmed by 6 bases and J by 4 bases, leaving 10 bases between them. There are 14 residues in the CDR3. CDR1 and CDR2 (germline): LNHNV, YYDKDF (reference sequence). For the CDR3, the DNA is TGTGCCACCAGGTTTACAGGGTATAATTCACCCCTCCACTTT. This gives the protein CATRFTGYNSPLHF.

The chain links TRBV25-1 to TRBJ2-7; no reliable D call. This CDR3 has 14 amino acids. Trimming removed 3 bases at V and 1 base at J, with 10 bases between. The germline CDR1 and CDR2 sequences are MGHDK and SYGVNS. The CDR3 region is CASSDHGRSYEQYF. The DNA for the CDR3 is TGTGCCAGCAGTGACCACGGCAGGTCCTACGAGCAGTACTTC.

This clone turned up a few times. The chain employs TRBV7-2 and TRBJ2-2; 8 bases line up with TRBD1. The germline CDR1 and CDR2 sequences are SGHTA and FQGNSA. Unmatched junction bases numbered 10, after V lost 7 bases and J lost 6 bases. The CDR3 is 15 residues long. The CDR3 bases are TGTGCCAGCACTTCGGCAGGGGGCTTGGCCGGGGAGCTGTTTTTT. Amino acids: CASTSAGGLAGELFF.

A few counts support this clone. The genes are TRBV7-2 and TRBJ1-5; unclear D gene. This CDR3 contains 12 residues. V lost 2 bases and J lost 8, with 7 bases in between. Germline CDR1 reads SGHTA; CDR2 reads FQGNSA. The CDR3: CASSLTLKPQHF. The CDR3 region has the DNA TGTGCCAGCAGCTTAACCCTAAAGCCCCAGCATTTT.

The gene calls are TRBV18 and TRBJ1-5; TRBD1 matches 8 bases. This CDR3 contains 15 residues. With 3 bases clipped from V and 4 bases from J, the junction kept 5 bases outside the gene matches. Germline assignment: CDR1 KGHSH and CDR2 LQKENI. The CDR3 sequence: CASSPGQGGNQPQHF. The CDR3 DNA reads TGTGCCAGCTCACCCGGACAGGGTGGGAATCAGCCCCAGCATTTT.

The CDR3 DNA is TGCAGCGCAGGACAGGGGATGGATCAGCCCCAGCATTTT. This codes for CSAGQGMDQPQHF. This chain joins TRBV29-1 and TRBJ1-5; 9 bases fit TRBD1. The CDR3 is 13 amino acids. Germline V CDR1 and CDR2: SQVTM, ANQGSEA. J lost 5 bases, V lost 7 bases, and 6 bases had no gene match.

V gene TRBV4-1 combines with J gene TRBJ2-3; the D gene is possibly TRBD1 (5 bases). Germline CDR1 is MGHRA and CDR2 is YSYEKL. This CDR3 region has 16 residues. V lost 3 bases, J lost 0 bases, and 13 bases lay in between. Written as DNA, the CDR3 is TGCGCCAGCAGCCACCTCGACAGTCATAGCACAGATACGCAGTATTTT. Translated, it gives CASSHLDSHSTDTQYF.

The chain carries TRBV6-5 and TRBJ1-2, with 9 bases aligning to TRBD1. The trim removed 6 bases at V and 2 bases at J, leaving 4 bases unmatched. In germline, CDR1 is MNHEY, CDR2 SVGAGI. This CDR3 contains 14 residues. The chain's CDR3 is CASRKTGGNYGYTF. The DNA for the CDR3 is TGTGCCAGCAGGAAGACAGGGGGGAACTATGGCTACACCTTC.

The V and J genes are TRBV18 and TRBJ2-1; 9 nucleotides align to TRBD2. This CDR3 spans 15 amino acids. Germline loops: CDR1 KGHSH, CDR2 LQKENI. Trimming cost V 1 base and J 5 bases; bases outside gene matches: 3. The CDR3 sequence is CASSPRERGDNEQFF. CDR3 DNA: TGTGCCAGCTCACCACGGGAGCGGGGGGACAATGAGCAGTTCTTC.

This clone has just a few counts. The chain joins TRBV18 to TRBJ1-2, with TRBD1 as a possible D gene (5 bases). From germline, CDR1 is KGHSH and CDR2 LQKENI. Trimming removed 5 bases from V and 8 bases from J, with 18 bases in between. This CDR3 is built from 14 residues. CDR3 region: CASSALGDSGGYTF. The CDR3 DNA sequence: TGTGCCAGCTCAGCTCTCGGGGACTCGGGAGGCTACACCTTC.